Following are 8 T cell receptor beta chains from one sample sequenced in a study of T cells in Graves' hyperthyroidism and ophthalmopathy (dated by TCRdb to about 2019). To prepare the library, multiplex PCR was applied. For sequencing, an Illumina HiSeq 2000 was employed. Amplification of TCR beta CDR3 regions was carried out from RNA transcripts. A first-round RT-PCR of the TCR CDR3 used the HTBI primer set with the Qiagen OneStep RT-PCR kit. TCRdb reprocessed the public reads (quality trimming at Q25 with fastp, clone calling with MiXCR) and kept in-frame beta chains. Rows are combined by CDR3 protein, so each entry shows the most common genes and DNA. For this sample the table gives 20,000 to 30,000 distinct CDR3 sequences, of which approximately 49% were detected only once. Roughly 26% of the sample is in the top ten clones. Material: blood. The source of these receptors is a woman aged 40 to 50 with Graves' hyperthyroidism that later progressed to Graves' ophthalmopathy.

As DNA, the CDR3 is TGTGCCAGCAGTTTGTTACAGGCCGCTGGAAACACCATATATTTT. Its protein product is CASSLLQAAGNTIYF. The chain couples TRBV14 to TRBJ1-3; D is possibly TRBD1 (5 bases). From germline, CDR1 is SGHDN and CDR2 FVKESK. Trimming took off 6 bases at V and 2 bases at J, with 14 bases between the two ends. The CDR3 is made up of 15 amino acids.

The chain is built from TRBV6-5 and TRBJ2-7, with 7 bases that match TRBD1. The CDR3 spans 12 residues. V shed 4 bases and J 7 bases; nucleotides not matched to a gene: 4. Germline V gene data show CDR1 as MNHEY and CDR2 as SVGAGI. CDR3 DNA sequence: TGTGCCAGCAGTTCGCAACAGGGGGAGCAGTACTTC. It encodes CASSSQQGEQYF.

This clonotype was detected a few times. V usage is TRBV20-1 and J usage is TRBJ1-5; tentatively, D is TRBD1 (5 bases). V lost 1 base and J 7 bases, leaving 14 bases between the germline ends. This CDR3 has 14 amino acids. Per germline, CDR1 DFQATT and CDR2 SNEGSKA (reference sequence). Here the CDR3 reads CSARGTEGRQPQHF. As DNA, the CDR3 is TGCAGTGCTAGAGGTACAGAGGGGAGACAGCCCCAGCATTTT.

The chain uses TRBV7-9 and TRBJ2-1, with 10 nucleotides matching TRBD1. The CDR3 spans 12 residues. Germline CDR1 reads SEHNR; CDR2 reads FQNEAQ (reference sequence). Losses at the gene ends were 6 bases for V and 7 bases for J; bases not matched to a gene: 0. The CDR3 sequence is CASRGQGNEQFF. The CDR3 DNA follows: TGTGCCAGCAGGGGACAGGGGAATGAGCAGTTCTTC.

This clonotype was picked up many times. The rearrangement links TRBV29-1 to TRBJ2-1, with D hard to call. Trimming shortened V by 2 bases and J by 4 bases, and 9 bases separated the two germline ends. The CDR3 extends over 13 amino acids. Germline lookup yields CDR1 SQVTM and CDR2 ANQGSEA. The CDR3: CSVEYLTYNEQFF. The DNA for the CDR3 is TGCAGCGTTGAATACCTAACTTACAATGAGCAGTTCTTC.

This clonotype was counted once. The J gene is TRBJ2-5, the V gene TRBV28; D may be TRBD1 or TRBD2 (5 bases each). The CDR3 is 14 residues long. Trimming pared 2 bases from V and 9 bases from J, leaving 16 bases between. Germline CDR1 is MDHEN and CDR2 is SYDVKM. In DNA, the CDR3 is TGTGCCAGCAGTTTAAGGGGAGTCAATCAGCCCCAGTACTTC. The encoded protein is CASSLRGVNQPQYF.

With respect to this clonotype: A clone one base away is much larger, so this may be a read error. V and J are TRBV6-6 and TRBJ2-5; 10 bases map to TRBD1. This CDR3 is built from 16 residues. Germline lookup yields CDR1 MNHNY and CDR2 SVGAGI (reference sequence). CDR3 coding DNA: TGTGCCAGCAGTTACGGGACAGGGGTGTTTCAAGAGACCCGGTACTTC. This translates into CASSYGTGVFQETRYF.

The chain couples TRBV20-1 to TRBJ1-2, with a weak D call TRBD1 (5 bases). Germline assignment: CDR1 DFQATT and CDR2 SNEGSKA (reference sequence). Trimming cost V 0 bases and J 2 bases, with 13 bases left between them. The CDR3 runs 15 residues. CDR3 in amino acids: CSARDNDSENYGYTF. CDR3 coding DNA: TGCAGTGCTAGAGATAATGACAGCGAAAACTATGGCTACACCTTC.